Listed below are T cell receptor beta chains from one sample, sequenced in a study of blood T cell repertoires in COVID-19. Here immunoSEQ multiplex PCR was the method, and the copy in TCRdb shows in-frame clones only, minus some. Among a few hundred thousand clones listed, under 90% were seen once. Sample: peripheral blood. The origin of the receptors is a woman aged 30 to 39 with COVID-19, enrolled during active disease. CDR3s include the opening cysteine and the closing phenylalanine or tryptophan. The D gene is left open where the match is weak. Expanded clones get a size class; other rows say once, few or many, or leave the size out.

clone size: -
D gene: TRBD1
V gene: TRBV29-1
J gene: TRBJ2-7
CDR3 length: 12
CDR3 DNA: TGCAGCGTTCCGGGACAGGGCTACGAGCAGTACTTC
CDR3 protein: CSVPGQGYEQYF

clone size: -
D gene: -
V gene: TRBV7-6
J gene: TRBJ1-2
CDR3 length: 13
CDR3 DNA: TGTGCCAGCAGCTTTGGTCGAGGGAATGGCTACACCTTC
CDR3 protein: CASSFGRGNGYTF

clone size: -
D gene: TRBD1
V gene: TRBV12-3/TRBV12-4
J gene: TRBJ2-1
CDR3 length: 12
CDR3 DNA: TGTGCCAGCAGACCTGGACAGGGACAGCAGTTCTTC
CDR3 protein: CASRPGQGQQFF

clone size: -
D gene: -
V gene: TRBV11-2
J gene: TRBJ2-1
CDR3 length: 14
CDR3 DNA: TGTGCCAGCGATTTTGGGGGAGGATACAATGAGCAGTTCTTC
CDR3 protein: CASDFGGGYNEQFF

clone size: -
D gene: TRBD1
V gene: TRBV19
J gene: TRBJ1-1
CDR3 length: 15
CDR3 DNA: TGTGCCAGTAGTAGGGACCAACAGGGGGCGAGTGAAGCTTTCTTT
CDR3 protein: CASSRDQQGASEAFF

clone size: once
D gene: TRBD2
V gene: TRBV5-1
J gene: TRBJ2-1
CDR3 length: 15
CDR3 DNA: TGCGCCAGCAGCTTGAGTACCCCCGGGAGGGATGAGCAGTTCTTC
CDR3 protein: CASSLSTPGRDEQFF

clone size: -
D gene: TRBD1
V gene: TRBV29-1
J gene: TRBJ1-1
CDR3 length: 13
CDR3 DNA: TGCAGCGCCCGGGGGACAGGAGTTAATGAAGCTTTCTTT
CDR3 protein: CSARGTGVNEAFF

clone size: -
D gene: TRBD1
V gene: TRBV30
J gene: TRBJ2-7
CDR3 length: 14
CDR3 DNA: TGTGCCTGGAGTCCAAGACAGGGGTCTAGCGAGCAGTACTTC
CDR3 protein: CAWSPRQGSSEQYF

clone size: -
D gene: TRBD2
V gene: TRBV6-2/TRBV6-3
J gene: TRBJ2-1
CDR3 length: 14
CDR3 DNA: TGTGCCAGCAGTTTGCATGCGGGAGATGAGGAGCAGTTCTTC
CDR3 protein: CASSLHAGDEEQFF

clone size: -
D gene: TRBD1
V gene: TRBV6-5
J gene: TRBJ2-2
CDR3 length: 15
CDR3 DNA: TGTGCCAGCAGGACCGGGACAGAGAACACCGGGGAGCTGTTTTTT
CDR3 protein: CASRTGTENTGELFF

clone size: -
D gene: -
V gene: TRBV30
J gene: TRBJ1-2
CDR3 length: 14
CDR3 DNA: TGTGCCTGGAGTCGGGACATCGAGAATGGTGGCTACACCTTC
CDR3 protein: CAWSRDIENGGYTF

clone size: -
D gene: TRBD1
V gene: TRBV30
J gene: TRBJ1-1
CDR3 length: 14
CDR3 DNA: TGTGCCTGGAGTGTGGGACAGGGCTCCACTGAAGCTTTCTTT
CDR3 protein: CAWSVGQGSTEAFF

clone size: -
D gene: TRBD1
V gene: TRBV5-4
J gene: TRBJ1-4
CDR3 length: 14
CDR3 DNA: TGTGCCAGCAGCTCTCAGGGGGTGGGTGAAAAACTGTTTTTT
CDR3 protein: CASSSQGVGEKLFF

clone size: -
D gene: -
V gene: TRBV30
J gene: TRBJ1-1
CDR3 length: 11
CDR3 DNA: TGTGCCTGGGGACAGAACACTGAAGCTTTCTTT
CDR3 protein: CAWGQNTEAFF

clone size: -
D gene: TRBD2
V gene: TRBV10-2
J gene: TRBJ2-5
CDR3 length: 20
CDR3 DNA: TGCGCCAGCAGTGATGTCCCGGGACTAGCGGGAGTAGGGGTTAGGGAGACCCAGTACTTC
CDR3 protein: CASSDVPGLAGVGVRETQYF

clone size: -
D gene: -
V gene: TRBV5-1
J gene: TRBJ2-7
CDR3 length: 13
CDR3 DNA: TGCGCCAGCAGCTTTGCGGGGTCCTACGAGCAGTACTTC
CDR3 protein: CASSFAGSYEQYF

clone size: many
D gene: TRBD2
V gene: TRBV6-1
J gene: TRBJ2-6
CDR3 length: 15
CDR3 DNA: TGTGCCAGCAGTGAACTAGCGGGAGGGGCCAACGTCCTGACTTTC
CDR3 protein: CASSELAGGANVLTF

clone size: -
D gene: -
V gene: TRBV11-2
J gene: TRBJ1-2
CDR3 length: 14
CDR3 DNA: TGTGCCAGCAGCTCGATTGGGCCCATTGGAGGCTACACCTTC
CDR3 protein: CASSSIGPIGGYTF

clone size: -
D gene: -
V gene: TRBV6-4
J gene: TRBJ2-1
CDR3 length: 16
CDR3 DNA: TGTGCCAGCAGTGACTCGACCAGCGGCCCTTACAATGAGCAGTTCTTC
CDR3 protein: CASSDSTSGPYNEQFF

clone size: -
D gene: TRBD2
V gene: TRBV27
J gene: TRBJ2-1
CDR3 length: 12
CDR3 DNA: TGTGCCAGCAGTCGGGGGGGCAATGAGCAGTTCTTC
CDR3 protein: CASSRGGNEQFF

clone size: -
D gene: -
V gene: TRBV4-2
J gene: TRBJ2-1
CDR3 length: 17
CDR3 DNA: TGTGCCAGCAGCCGAATAGGAGAGGGTAGCTCCTACAATGAGCAGTTCTTC
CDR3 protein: CASSRIGEGSSYNEQFF

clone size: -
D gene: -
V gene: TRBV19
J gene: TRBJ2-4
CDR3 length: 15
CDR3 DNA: TGTGCCAGTAGTATCCCCGAGCGGTTTGGGGACATTCAGTACTTC
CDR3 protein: CASSIPERFGDIQYF

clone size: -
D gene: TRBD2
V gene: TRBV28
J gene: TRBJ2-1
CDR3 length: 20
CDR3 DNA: TGTGCCAGCAGTTTGCCCCTCGGACTAGCGGGAGTAAGGGGGTACAATGAGCAGTTCTTC
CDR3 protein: CASSLPLGLAGVRGYNEQFF

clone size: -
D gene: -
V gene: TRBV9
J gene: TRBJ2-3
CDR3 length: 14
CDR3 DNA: TGTGCCAGCAGTAGGGAGGGCCAGGGGGATACGCAGTATTTT
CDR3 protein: CASSREGQGDTQYF

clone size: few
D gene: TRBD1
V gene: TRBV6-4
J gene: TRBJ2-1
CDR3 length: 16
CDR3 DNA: TGTGCCAGCAGTGACCTAGGGGACAGGGGAGGGAATGAGCAGTTCTTC
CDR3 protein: CASSDLGDRGGNEQFF

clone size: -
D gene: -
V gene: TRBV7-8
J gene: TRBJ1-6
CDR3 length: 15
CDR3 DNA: TGTGCCAGCAGCTTAGGGCGACAGGTTAATTCACCCCTCCACTTT
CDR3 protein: CASSLGRQVNSPLHF

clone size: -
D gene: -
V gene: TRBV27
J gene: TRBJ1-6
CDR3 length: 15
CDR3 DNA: TGTGCCAGCAGTTGGCAGGGAAAGGCTGCATCACCCCTCCACTTT
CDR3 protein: CASSWQGKAASPLHF

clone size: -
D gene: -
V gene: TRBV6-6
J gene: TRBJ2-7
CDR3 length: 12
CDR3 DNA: TGTGCCAGCAGTTACTCCAGGGTCGAGCAGTACTTC
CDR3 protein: CASSYSRVEQYF

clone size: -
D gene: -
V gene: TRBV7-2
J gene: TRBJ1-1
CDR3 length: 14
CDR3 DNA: TGTGCCAGCAGCTTAACTCCGGGGAACACTGAAGCTTTCTTT
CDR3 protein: CASSLTPGNTEAFF

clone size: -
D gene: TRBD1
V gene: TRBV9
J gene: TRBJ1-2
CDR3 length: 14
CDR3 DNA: TGTGCCAGCAGCGCTAACAGGGGGCAAGGGGGCTACACCTTC
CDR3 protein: CASSANRGQGGYTF

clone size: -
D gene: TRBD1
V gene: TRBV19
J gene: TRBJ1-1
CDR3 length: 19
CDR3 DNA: TGTGCCAGTAGTATAGACCCCGGGACAGTGACCAGTAAGAACACTGAAGCTTTCTTT
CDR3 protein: CASSIDPGTVTSKNTEAFF

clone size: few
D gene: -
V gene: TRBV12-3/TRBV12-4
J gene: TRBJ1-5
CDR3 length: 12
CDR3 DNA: TGTGCCAGCAGTCGGGGCAATCAGCCCCAGCATTTT
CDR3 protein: CASSRGNQPQHF

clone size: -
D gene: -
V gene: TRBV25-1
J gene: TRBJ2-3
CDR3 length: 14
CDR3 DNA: TGTGCCAGCAGTCCGCAAGTGAGGGCAGATACGCAGTATTTT
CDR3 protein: CASSPQVRADTQYF

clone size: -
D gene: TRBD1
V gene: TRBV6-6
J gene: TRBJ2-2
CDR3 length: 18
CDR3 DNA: TGTGCCAGCAGTCCCCTCGGGGGATTGGGACAGGGTGCCGGGGAGCTGTTTTTT
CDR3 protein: CASSPLGGLGQGAGELFF

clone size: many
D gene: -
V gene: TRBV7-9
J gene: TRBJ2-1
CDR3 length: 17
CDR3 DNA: TGTGCCAGCAGCTTAGACAGGAATTATGGATCCTACAATGAGCAGTTCTTC
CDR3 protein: CASSLDRNYGSYNEQFF

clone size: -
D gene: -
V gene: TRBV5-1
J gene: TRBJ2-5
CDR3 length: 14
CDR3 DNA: TGCGCCAGCAGACTGTCAGGCTTCGAGGAGACCCAGTACTTC
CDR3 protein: CASRLSGFEETQYF

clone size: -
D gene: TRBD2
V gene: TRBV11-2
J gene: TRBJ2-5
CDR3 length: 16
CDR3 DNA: TGTGCCAGCAGCTTAGGTGGTGGGAGGGCCGGAGAGACCCAGTACTTC
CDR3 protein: CASSLGGGRAGETQYF

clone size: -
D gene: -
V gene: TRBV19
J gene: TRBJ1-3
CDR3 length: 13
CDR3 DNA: TGTGCCAGTAGTATAGACAGAGGAAACACCATATATTTT
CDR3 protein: CASSIDRGNTIYF

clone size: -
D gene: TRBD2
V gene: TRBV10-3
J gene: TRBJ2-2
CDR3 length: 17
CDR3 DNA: TGTGCCACGGGGGGGCTAGCGGGAGGTCCAAACACCGGGGAGCTGTTTTTT
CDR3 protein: CATGGLAGGPNTGELFF

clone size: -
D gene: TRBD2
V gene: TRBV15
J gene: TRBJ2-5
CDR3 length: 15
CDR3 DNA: TGTGCCACCAGCGAGGACGGGAGGGCCCCAGAGACCCAGTACTTC
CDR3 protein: CATSEDGRAPETQYF

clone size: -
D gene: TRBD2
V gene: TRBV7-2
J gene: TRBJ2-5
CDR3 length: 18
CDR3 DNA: TGTGCCAGCAGCTTAGGAGGGACTAGCGGGAGTCGAGGAGAGACCCAGTACTTC
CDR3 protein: CASSLGGTSGSRGETQYF

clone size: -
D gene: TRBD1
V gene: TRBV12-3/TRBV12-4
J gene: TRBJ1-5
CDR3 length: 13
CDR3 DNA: TGTGCCAGCGGGACAGGTGGGAATCAGCCCCAGCATTTT
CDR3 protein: CASGTGGNQPQHF

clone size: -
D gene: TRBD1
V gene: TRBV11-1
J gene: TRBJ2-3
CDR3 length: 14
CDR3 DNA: TGTGCCAGCAGCTACAGGGGGCGTGTGGATACGCAGTATTTT
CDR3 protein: CASSYRGRVDTQYF

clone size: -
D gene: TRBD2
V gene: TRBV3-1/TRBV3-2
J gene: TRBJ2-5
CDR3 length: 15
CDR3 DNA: TGTGCCAGCAGCCCCGGACTAGGCCTCAAGGAGACCCAGTACTTC
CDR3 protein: CASSPGLGLKETQYF

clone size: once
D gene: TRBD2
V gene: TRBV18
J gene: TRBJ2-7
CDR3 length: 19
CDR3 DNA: TGTGCCAGCTCACGCGGGCCAGCGGGAGAGCTAGGGAGCTCCTACGAGCAGTACTTC
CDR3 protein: CASSRGPAGELGSSYEQYF

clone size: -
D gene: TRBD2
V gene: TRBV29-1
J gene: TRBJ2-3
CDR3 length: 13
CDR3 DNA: TGCAGCGTTGCGGGACTAGCGGGAGTCCCATGGTATTTT
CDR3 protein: CSVAGLAGVPWYF

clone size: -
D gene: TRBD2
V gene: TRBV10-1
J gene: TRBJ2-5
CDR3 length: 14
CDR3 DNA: TGCGCCAGCAGTGCGGGGGGGGTCCAAGAGACCCAGTACTTC
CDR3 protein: CASSAGGVQETQYF

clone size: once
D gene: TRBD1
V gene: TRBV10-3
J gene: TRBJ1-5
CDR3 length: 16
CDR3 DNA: TGTGCCATCAGTGAGGGGGACAGGGGGCTTAGTCAGCCCCAGCATTTT
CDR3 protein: CAISEGDRGLSQPQHF

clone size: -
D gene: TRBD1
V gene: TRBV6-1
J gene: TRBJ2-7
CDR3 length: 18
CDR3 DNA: TGTGCCAGCAGTGAAGCGCTTCGACGTCAGGGGGCGATGTACGAGCAGTACTTC
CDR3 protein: CASSEALRRQGAMYEQYF

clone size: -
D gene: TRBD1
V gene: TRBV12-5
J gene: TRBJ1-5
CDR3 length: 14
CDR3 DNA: TGTGCTAGTGGTAGACAGGGAGGCAATCAGCCCCAGCATTTT
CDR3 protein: CASGRQGGNQPQHF

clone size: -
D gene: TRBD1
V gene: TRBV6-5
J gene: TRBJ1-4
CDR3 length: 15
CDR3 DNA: TGTGCCACCAAACCGTCCGGGACAGCTAATGAAAAACTGTTTTTT
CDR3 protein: CATKPSGTANEKLFF